This TCR beta chain was obtained from a study of cytomegalovirus exposure and HLA in healthy donors. Whole-study results and caveats: Through in vitro validation, three CMV-associated chains were shown to be specific for CMV antigens. Donor immune exposure was known only as CMV serostatus.

About this clone itself: The antigen remains undetermined.

Primers: 60 Vbeta forward and 13 Jbeta reverse. Method: immunoSEQ multiplex PCR; TCRdb's copy keeps in-frame clones and lacks some. Of approximately 100,000 clones listed, 75% are singletons. The CDR3 length is 15 residues. V was clipped by 4 bases and J by 4 bases; unmatched bases: 8. Germline lookup yields CDR1 SGHRS and CDR2 YFSETQ. Each donor was healthy, and each was a bone marrow donor. Sequencing was carried out using PBMCs. The receptor's source is a man in his fifties in good health and CMV-seronegative. This sequence joins TRBV5-1 and TRBJ2-7; 10 nucleotides match TRBD1. The CDR3 reads CASSRNGDRGYEQYF. CDR3 bases: TGCGCCAGCAGCCGCAACGGGGACAGGGGTTACGAGCAGTACTTC. Based on the CDR3 plus reference TRBV5-1 and TRBJ2-7, the full variable domain is KAGVTQTPRYLIKTRGQQVTLSCSPISGHRSVSWYQQTPGQGLQFLFEYFSETQRNKGNFPGRFSGRQFSNSRSEMNVSTLELGDSALYLCASSRNGDRGYEQYFGPGTRLTVT.